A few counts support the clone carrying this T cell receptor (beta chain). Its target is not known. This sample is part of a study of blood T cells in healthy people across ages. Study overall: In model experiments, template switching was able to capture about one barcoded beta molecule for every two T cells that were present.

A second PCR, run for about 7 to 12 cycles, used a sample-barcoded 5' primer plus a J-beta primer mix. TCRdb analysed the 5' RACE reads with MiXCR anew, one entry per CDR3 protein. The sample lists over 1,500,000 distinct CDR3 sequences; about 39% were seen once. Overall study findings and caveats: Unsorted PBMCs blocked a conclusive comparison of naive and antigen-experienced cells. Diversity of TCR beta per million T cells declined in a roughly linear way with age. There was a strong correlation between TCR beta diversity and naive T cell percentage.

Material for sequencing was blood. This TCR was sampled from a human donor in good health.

The chain's CDR3 is CASSLNRGGMNTEAFF. The CDR3 DNA follows: TGCGCCAGCAGCTTGAACAGGGGCGGCATGAACACTGAAGCTTTCTTT. This chain uses TRBV5-1 with TRBJ1-1; 7 nucleotides agree with TRBD1. Germline V lookup: CDR1 SGHRS, CDR2 YFSETQ. The CDR3 covers 16 residues. V shed 1 base and J 0 bases; nucleotides not matched to a gene: 6. Drawing the rest from reference TRBV5-1 and TRBJ1-1, the complete variable domain is KAGVTQTPRYLIKTRGQQVTLSCSPISGHRSVSWYQQTPGQGLQFLFEYFSETQRNKGNFPGRFSGRQFSNSRSEMNVSTLELGDSALYLCASSLNRGGMNTEAFFGQGTRLTVV.